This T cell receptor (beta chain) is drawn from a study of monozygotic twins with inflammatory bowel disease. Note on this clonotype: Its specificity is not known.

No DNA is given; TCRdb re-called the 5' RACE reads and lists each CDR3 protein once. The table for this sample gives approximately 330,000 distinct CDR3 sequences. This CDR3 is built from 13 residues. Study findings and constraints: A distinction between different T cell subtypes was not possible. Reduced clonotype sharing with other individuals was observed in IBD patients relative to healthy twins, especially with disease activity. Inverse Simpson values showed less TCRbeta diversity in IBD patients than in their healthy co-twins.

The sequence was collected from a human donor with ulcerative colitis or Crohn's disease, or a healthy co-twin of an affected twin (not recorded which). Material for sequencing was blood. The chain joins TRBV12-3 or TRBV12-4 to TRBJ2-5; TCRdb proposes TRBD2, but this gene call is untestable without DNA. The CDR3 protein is CASSPGEGETQYF.